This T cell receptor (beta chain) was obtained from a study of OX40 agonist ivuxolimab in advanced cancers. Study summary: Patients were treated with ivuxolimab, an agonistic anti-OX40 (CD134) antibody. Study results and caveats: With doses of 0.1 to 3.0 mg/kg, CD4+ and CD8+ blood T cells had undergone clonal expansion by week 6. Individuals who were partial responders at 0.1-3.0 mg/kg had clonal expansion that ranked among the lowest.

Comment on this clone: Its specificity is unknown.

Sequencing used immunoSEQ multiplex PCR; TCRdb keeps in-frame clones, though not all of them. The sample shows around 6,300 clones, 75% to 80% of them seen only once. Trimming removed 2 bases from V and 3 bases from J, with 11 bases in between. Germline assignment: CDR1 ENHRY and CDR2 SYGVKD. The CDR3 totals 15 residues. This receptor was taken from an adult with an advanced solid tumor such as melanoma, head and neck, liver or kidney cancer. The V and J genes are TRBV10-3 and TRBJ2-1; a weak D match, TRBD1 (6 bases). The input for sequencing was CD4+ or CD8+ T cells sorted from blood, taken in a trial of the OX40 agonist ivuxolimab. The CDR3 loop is CAISENREVYNEQFF. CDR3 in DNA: TGTGCCATCAGTGAGAACAGGGAAGTCTACAATGAGCAGTTCTTC.